This entry concerns a single T cell receptor (beta chain). The protocol was immunoSEQ multiplex PCR, while the TCRdb copy is restricted to in-frame clones and leaves out a portion. The sample has around 59,000 clones; less than 75% are singletons. This specimen belongs to a study of radiotherapy plus CTLA-4 blockade in lung cancer. The CDR3 covers 14 residues. CDR1 and CDR2 (germline): MNHEY, SMNVEV (reference sequence). The V end was cut by 5 bases, the J end by 7 bases, with 14 bases between. The material was peripheral blood, obtained from a patient treated with radiotherapy plus ipilimumab. The source is a human donor with non-small cell lung cancer whose response to radiotherapy plus ipilimumab could not be evaluated. This chain connects TRBV27 to TRBJ1-4; weak D call: TRBD1 (6 bases). The chain's CDR3 is CASSRTGFIEKLFF. DNA of the CDR3: TGTGCCAGCAGTCGAACAGGGTTCATTGAAAAACTGTTTTTT.